These 23 T cell receptor beta chains originate from one sample sequenced in a study of blood T cell repertoires in COVID-19. Repertoires were generated with immunoSEQ multiplex PCR, while TCRdb's copy carries only in-frame clones and drops some. The table has under 250,000 clones, under 90% seen once. Sample: peripheral blood. These receptors were obtained from a middle-aged man with COVID-19, enrolled during active disease.

This clone occurred a few times. The chain carries TRBV15 and TRBJ1-5, with D maybe TRBD1 (6 bases). V lost 3 bases and J 7 bases, leaving 13 bases between the germline ends. CDR1 and CDR2 (germline): LNHNV, YYDKDF (reference sequence). The length of the CDR3 is 14 residues. CDR3 amino acids: CATSSGQFEQPQHF. The DNA of the CDR3 is TGTGCCACCAGCAGCGGACAGTTCGAACAGCCCCAGCATTTT.

The chain links TRBV19 to TRBJ1-2, with TRBD1 identical over 9 bases. This CDR3 has 13 residues. V trimming: 10 bases; J trimming: 7 bases; junction bases outside the gene matches: 10. Per the germline V gene, CDR1 is LNHDA and CDR2 is SQIVND (reference sequence). CDR3 sequence reads: CANYRGLLAGYTF. The DNA for the CDR3 is TGTGCCAATTACAGGGGGCTGTTGGCTGGCTACACCTTC.

This rearrangement joins TRBV25-1 to TRBJ1-2, with 9 bases fitting TRBD1. The CDR3 extends over 17 amino acids. Germline CDR1 MGHDK, CDR2 SYGVNS. J gave up 7 bases and V 6 bases, and 18 bases lay outside the gene matches. CDR3 sequence: CASRDGTGYLLGTGYTF. The CDR3 DNA reads as TGTGCCAGCAGGGACGGGACAGGGTATCTTCTCGGGACTGGCTACACCTTC.

The chain couples TRBV6-5 to TRBJ1-6; 7 bases fit TRBD1. The CDR3 extends over 15 amino acids. The germline gives CDR1 MNHEY, CDR2 SVGAGI. Unmatched junction bases numbered 7, after V lost 6 bases and J lost 5 bases. This chain's CDR3 is CASRAGTANNSPLHF. As DNA, the CDR3 is TGTGCCAGCAGAGCCGGGACAGCTAATAATTCACCCCTCCACTTT.

The genes are TRBV2 and TRBJ2-1, with TRBD2 matching 10 bases. The junction had 14 bases not matched to a gene; V was cut back by 5 bases and J by 7 bases. Germline V CDR1 and CDR2: SNHLY, FYNNEI. This CDR3 comprises 17 residues. CDR3 amino acids: CASSRSLAGETKNEQFF. The CDR3 DNA sequence: TGTGCCAGCAGTCGGAGCCTAGCGGGGGAAACCAAAAATGAGCAGTTCTTC.

This chain connects TRBV14 to TRBJ2-2, with a tentative D call TRBD2 (5 bases). Trimming pared 1 base from V and 6 bases from J, leaving 6 bases between. The CDR3 totals 13 residues. Germline loops: CDR1 SGHDN, CDR2 FVKESK. The CDR3 reads CASSQVGAGELFF. In DNA, the CDR3 is TGTGCCAGCAGCCAAGTGGGAGCCGGGGAGCTGTTTTTT.

J is TRBJ1-2 and V is TRBV30; D possibly corresponds to TRBD1 (6 bases). Germline CDR1 reads GTSNPN; CDR2 reads SVGIG (reference sequence). The V end lost 6 bases, the J end lost 5 bases, and 19 bases lay between the germline ends. There are 14 residues in the CDR3. CDR3 sequence: CACTLGDMRYGYTF. The CDR3 DNA follows: TGTGCCTGTACTCTAGGGGACATGAGGTATGGCTACACCTTC.

The chain joins TRBV28 to TRBJ2-2; 7 nucleotides align to TRBD1. After removal of 5 bases from V and 4 bases from J, the junction contained 7 bases not matched to a gene. CDR3 length: 15 residues. Germline values: CDR1 MDHEN, CDR2 SYDVKM. The CDR3 loop reads CASSDRVRSTGELFF. CDR3 nucleotide sequence: TGTGCCAGCAGTGACAGGGTCCGGAGCACCGGGGAGCTGTTTTTT.

The J gene is TRBJ1-1, the V gene TRBV5-1, with TRBD1 identical over 7 bases. The CDR3 runs to 16 residues. Germline loops: CDR1 SGHRS, CDR2 YFSETQ. V shed 4 bases and J 0 bases; nucleotides not matched to a gene: 9. CDR3 DNA sequence: TGCGCCAGCAGCCTCTACCCTCAGGGGGTGAACACTGAAGCTTTCTTT. Residues: CASSLYPQGVNTEAFF.

The chain carries TRBV5-1 and TRBJ2-1; 14 nucleotides match TRBD2. Germline V CDR1 and CDR2: SGHRS, YFSETQ. V gave up 0 bases and J gave up 4 bases; unmatched junction bases: 9. The CDR3 has 19 amino acids. The chain's CDR3 is CASSLALTSGRAEYNEQFF. CDR3 bases: TGCGCCAGCAGCTTGGCCTTGACTAGCGGGAGGGCGGAATACAATGAGCAGTTCTTC.

The chain is built from TRBV6-5 and TRBJ2-7, with 7 bases identical to TRBD2. CDR1 is MNHEY, CDR2 SVGAGI, per germline. V gave up 6 bases and J gave up 7 bases; unmatched junction bases: 9. CDR3 length: 13 amino acids. Here the CDR3 DNA reads TGTGCCAGCAGCCAAGTAGGGGAGGGTGAGCAGTACTTC. It translates to CASSQVGEGEQYF.

A few counts support this clone. The chain employs TRBV9 and TRBJ2-3, with 8 bases identical to TRBD1. With V trimmed by 7 bases and J by 1 base, 8 bases remained unmatched. This CDR3 contains 15 residues. The germline V gene has CDR1 SGDLS and CDR2 YYNGEE. The CDR3 nucleotides are TGTGCCAGCCGACCTGTGGGACAGGGCACAGATACGCAGTATTTT. Protein sequence: CASRPVGQGTDTQYF.

Comments on this clone: The identical CDR3 is also encoded by other nucleotide sequences in the sample. This sequence joins TRBV9 and TRBJ1-2; 7 nucleotides line up with TRBD1. The CDR3 contains 14 residues. The trim removed 2 bases at V and 4 bases at J, leaving 5 bases unmatched. Germline loops: CDR1 SGDLS, CDR2 YYNGEE. The DNA of the CDR3 is TGTGCCAGCAGCGTGGAGGCAGGGGGCTATGGCTACACCTTC. It encodes CASSVEAGGYGYTF.

The chain links TRBV30 to TRBJ1-1; 9 positions agree with TRBD1. The ends lost 3 bases at V and 2 bases at J; junction bases unmatched: 1. Germline values: CDR1 GTSNPN, CDR2 SVGIG (reference sequence). The CDR3 extends over 13 amino acids. CDR3 DNA: TGTGCCTGGAGGGGACAGGGAAACACTGAAGCTTTCTTT. It is translated as CAWRGQGNTEAFF.

V usage is TRBV11-3 and J usage is TRBJ1-6; D may be TRBD1 (6 bases). Germline CDR1 SGHNT, CDR2 YENEEA. The CDR3 loop spans 19 amino acids. Trimming left V 0 bases short and J 7 bases short, with 22 bases between. The CDR3, as DNA: TGTGCCAGCAGCTTAGATAACCCCCCCGGACAGAGTACCAATTCACCCCTCCACTTT. Its translation is CASSLDNPPGQSTNSPLHF.

This rearrangement joins TRBV19 to TRBJ1-5, with 7 bases lining up with TRBD1. V lost 9 bases to trimming and J lost 10 bases; unmatched junction nucleotides: 15. The CDR3 is 14 residues long. Germline lookup yields CDR1 LNHDA and CDR2 SQIVND (reference sequence). CDR3 DNA: TGTGCCAGCAGGGACAGACAAAAAAGGGGTCCCCAGCATTTT. Translation: CASRDRQKRGPQHF.

V and J are TRBV7-2 and TRBJ1-5; 8 nucleotides agree with TRBD1. Unmatched junction bases numbered 4, after V lost 5 bases and J lost 7 bases. Germline values: CDR1 SGHTA, CDR2 FQGNSA. The length of the CDR3 is 13 residues. The CDR3 protein is CASSADRAQPQHF. The DNA of the CDR3 is TGTGCCAGCAGCGCGGACAGGGCCCAGCCCCAGCATTTT.

The chain has TRBV3-1 (or the pseudogene TRBV3-2) and TRBJ2-3, with 9 nucleotides matching TRBD2. V trimming: 1 base; J trimming: 6 bases; junction bases outside the gene matches: 14. Germline CDR1 LGHDT, CDR2 YNNKEL (reference sequence). The CDR3 is 18 residues long. The CDR3 coding sequence is TGTGCCAGCAGCCAAGCACTAGCGGGTTCCCCCTACCACGATACGCAGTATTTT. Amino acids: CASSQALAGSPYHDTQYF.

The rearrangement links TRBV6-2 or TRBV6-3 to TRBJ2-3; D is possibly TRBD2 (6 bases). The V end was cut by 2 bases, the J end by 2 bases, with 20 bases between. Germline CDR1 and CDR2: MNHEY and SVGEGT. This CDR3 comprises 18 residues. The CDR3 DNA sequence: TGTGCCAGCAGTTACCCTGGAATCGGAGGGGTAATCACAGATACGCAGTATTTT. Encoded protein: CASSYPGIGGVITDTQYF.

J is TRBJ1-5 and V is TRBV6-2 or TRBV6-3; D may be TRBD1 (5 bases). CDR1 and CDR2 (germline): MNHEY, SVGEGT. The CDR3 has 16 residues. The ends were cut back, 5 bases at V and 5 bases at J, with 19 bases in the middle. DNA of the CDR3: TGTGCCAGCAGTGCTGTGGACACGGTACATTATCAGCCCCAGCATTTT. Encoded protein: CASSAVDTVHYQPQHF.

This clone was recorded only once. The rearrangement uses TRBV5-1 and TRBJ2-3, with TRBD1 matching 7 bases. Germline-derived CDR1 and CDR2 are SGHRS and YFSETQ. Trimming removed 6 bases from V and 5 bases from J; junction bases left unmatched: 9. This CDR3 comprises 14 residues. CDR3 sequence (DNA): TGCGCCAGCACCCAGGGGGTGGACAGAGATACGCAGTATTTT. Amino acids: CASTQGVDRDTQYF.

The chain recombines TRBV20-1 with TRBJ2-7, with 10 bases aligning to TRBD1. The CDR3 is made up of 13 amino acids. V trimming: 3 bases; J trimming: 3 bases; junction bases outside the gene matches: 2. The germline gives CDR1 DFQATT, CDR2 SNEGSKA (reference sequence). The CDR3 spells CSASGTGDYEQYF. The DNA for the CDR3 is TGCAGTGCTAGTGGGACAGGGGACTACGAGCAGTACTTC.

The chain has TRBV19 and TRBJ2-7; D call uncertain. Germline-derived CDR1 and CDR2 are LNHDA and SQIVND (reference sequence). Trimming stripped 4 bases from V and 4 bases from J, with 11 bases between. The CDR3 contains 13 residues. CDR3 residues: CASSTPWAYEQYF. Here the CDR3 DNA reads TGTGCCAGTAGTACCCCTTGGGCTTACGAGCAGTACTTC. Using reference TRBV19 and TRBJ2-7 for the parts outside the CDR3, the full variable domain is DGGITQSPKYLFRKEGQNVTLSCEQNLNHDAMYWYRQDPGQGLRLIYYSQIVNDFQKGDIAEGYSVSREKKESFPLTVTSAQKNPTAFYLCASSTPWAYEQYFGPGTRLTVT.